This TCR beta chain emerged from a study of cytomegalovirus exposure and HLA in healthy donors. Study-wide results and limits: Certain indistinguishable V segments, among them TRBV6-2 and TRBV6-3, were excluded. In an earlier analysis, in 540 or so donors, most V segments appeared productive either ~90% or ~30% of the time. As a later analysis showed, a missense DCLRE1C variant was linked to trimming of TCR beta V- and J-genes.

The CDR3 runs 13 residues. The germline CDR1 and CDR2 sequences are SGHNT and YYREEE (reference sequence). Trimming took off 1 base at V and 0 bases at J, with 3 bases between the two ends. In the PCR, 60 Vbeta and 13 Jbeta primers were used. Sequencing was performed with immunoSEQ multiplex PCR; in TCRdb, only in-frame clones are kept and a portion is missing. This sample has under 200,000 clones, with 10% to 15% found just once. Unrecorded immune exposures were likely, despite nominal health at sampling. This clone came up a few times. The antigen remains undetermined. The same CDR3 arises from other DNA sequences in this sample as well.

The chain carries TRBV5-4 and TRBJ2-3; D gene unclear. The sample was PBMCs. The TCR comes from a man in his fifties or sixties in good health and CMV-seropositive. The CDR3 DNA reads TGTGCCAGCAGCTTGCCTAGCACAGATACGCAGTATTTT. It encodes CASSLPSTDTQYF.